These 9 T cell receptor beta chains share one sample of origin, sequenced in a study of blood T cell repertoires in COVID-19 (TCRdb year 2020). The library was produced with the immunoSEQ multiplex PCR assay. In TCRdb, the immuneACCESS table is reduced to in-frame sequences with V and J assigned. These tables do not hold every clone; where another copy was compared, an unresolved V gene accounts for under half, and the others remain unexplained. A total of about 480,000 clones appear in this sample, roughly 90% of them only once. 1.5% to 2% of the sample is held by the ten biggest clonotypes. The sequenced sample consisted of PBMCs or T cells enriched from blood (not recorded which). These receptors all stem from a woman aged 40-49 years who had recovered from COVID-19.

This chain joins TRBV3-1 (or the pseudogene TRBV3-2) and TRBJ1-1, with TRBD1 matching over 8 bases. Germline CDR1 reads LGHDT; CDR2 reads YNNKEL (reference sequence). The CDR3 is 15 residues long. V dropped 0 bases and J dropped 2; count of bases not matched to a gene: 2. The CDR3 DNA sequence: TGTGCCAGCAGCCAAGATGGGACAGGTAACACTGAAGCTTTCTTT. Its protein is CASSQDGTGNTEAFF.

This clone was counted only a few times. The chain has TRBV18 and TRBJ1-6, with D possibly matching TRBD1 (5 bases). V lost 1 base to trimming and J lost 6 bases, with 13 bases between them. Germline V gene lookup returns CDR1 KGHSH and CDR2 LQKENI. This CDR3 contains 16 residues. The CDR3 is CASSPLSGGVNSPLHF. The CDR3 nucleotides read TGTGCCAGCTCACCACTCTCTGGGGGGGTTAATTCACCCCTCCACTTT.

This clone was counted once. The rearrangement uses TRBV7-2 and TRBJ2-3, with 8 bases matching TRBD2. The CDR3 extends over 15 amino acids. Germline V gene data show CDR1 as SGHTA and CDR2 as FQGNSA. After removal of 4 bases from V and 2 bases from J, the junction contained 5 bases not matched to a gene. The CDR3, as DNA: TGTGCCAGCAGCTCACCTAGCGGGTACACAGATACGCAGTATTTT. Encoded protein: CASSSPSGYTDTQYF.

The V and J genes are TRBV6-2 or TRBV6-3 and TRBJ2-7; D remains ambiguous. Germline loops: CDR1 MNHEY, CDR2 SVGEGT. V dropped 1 base and J dropped 3 bases, with 10 bases sitting between them. The CDR3 length is 14 residues. CDR3 bases: TGTGCCAGCAGTTACTTTGCTCGGTACTACGAGCAGTACTTC. Translated, it gives CASSYFARYYEQYF.

The chain recombines TRBV7-9 with TRBJ1-2; D may be TRBD1 (5 bases). Per germline, CDR1 SEHNR and CDR2 FQNEAQ (reference sequence). CDR3 size: 15 residues. Trimming removed 5 bases from V and 0 bases from J, with 13 bases in between. Written as DNA, the CDR3 is TGTGCCAGCAGCACCACCCTGACAGCTAACTATGGCTACACCTTC. Encoded protein: CASSTTLTANYGYTF.

The chain is built from TRBV6-5 and TRBJ1-1; weak D call: TRBD1 (6 bases). Germline V gives CDR1 MNHEY, CDR2 SVGAGI. This CDR3 is 14 amino acids long. V lost 2 bases, J lost 7 bases, and 14 bases lay in between. CDR3 in DNA: TGTGCCAGCAGTTACACCTTGGGGACAAGTGAAGCTTTCTTT. Its protein is CASSYTLGTSEAFF.

This chain uses TRBV6-4 with TRBJ2-2; a possible D gene is TRBD2 (5 bases). The germline V and J ends were trimmed by 2 bases and 5 bases, with 15 bases remaining between them. The CDR3 runs 16 residues. Germline V lookup: CDR1 MRHNA, CDR2 SNTAGT. DNA of the CDR3: TGTGCCAGCAGTGACCTAGCTGTAGAAGTTACCGGGGAGCTGTTTTTT. Translated, it gives CASSDLAVEVTGELFF.

The chain recombines TRBV6-2 or TRBV6-3 with TRBJ1-2; D gene uncertain. The germline V gene encodes CDR1 MNHEY and CDR2 SVGEGT. V was cut by 4 bases and J by 2 bases, with 14 bases left in between. The CDR3 is 15 amino acids. The CDR3 DNA reads TGTGCCAGCAGTTCAGAGGGTATTTTCAACTATGGCTACACCTTC. This gives the protein CASSSEGIFNYGYTF.

This chain links TRBV5-1 with TRBJ1-1, with D tentatively TRBD1 (6 bases). Looked up from germline, CDR1 is SGHRS and CDR2 is YFSETQ. V was shortened by 0 bases and J by 4 bases, with 7 bases between the two germline ends. The CDR3 has 13 residues. This CDR3 is CASSLEQGTEAFF. DNA of the CDR3: TGCGCCAGCAGCTTGGAACAGGGCACTGAAGCTTTCTTT.